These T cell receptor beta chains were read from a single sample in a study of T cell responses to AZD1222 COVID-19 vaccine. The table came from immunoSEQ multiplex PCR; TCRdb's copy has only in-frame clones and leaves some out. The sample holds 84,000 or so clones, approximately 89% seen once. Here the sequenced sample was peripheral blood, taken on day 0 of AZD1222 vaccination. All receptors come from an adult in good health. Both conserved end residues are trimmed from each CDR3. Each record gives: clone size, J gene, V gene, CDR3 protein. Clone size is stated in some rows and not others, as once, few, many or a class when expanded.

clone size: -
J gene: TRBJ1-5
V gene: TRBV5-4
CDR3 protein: ASSPGGSNQPQH

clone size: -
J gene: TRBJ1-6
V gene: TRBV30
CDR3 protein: AWSALGGMNSPLH

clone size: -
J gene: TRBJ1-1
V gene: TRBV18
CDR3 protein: ASSPQERTEAF

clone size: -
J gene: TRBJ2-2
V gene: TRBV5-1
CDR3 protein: ASSLLAGEVTGELF

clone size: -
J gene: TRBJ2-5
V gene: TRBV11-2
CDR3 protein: ASSPRLAGGRETQY

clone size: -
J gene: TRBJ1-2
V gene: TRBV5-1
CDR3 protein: ASSQNPTGVFGYT

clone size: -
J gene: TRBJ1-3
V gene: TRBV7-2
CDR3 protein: ASSPGLSTGNTIY

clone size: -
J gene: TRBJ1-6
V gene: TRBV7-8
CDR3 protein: ASSSDRANSPLH

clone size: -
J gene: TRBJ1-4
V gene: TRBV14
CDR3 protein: ASSQAGIGKLF

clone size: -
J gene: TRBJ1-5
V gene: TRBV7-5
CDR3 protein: ARSPRGGRDQH

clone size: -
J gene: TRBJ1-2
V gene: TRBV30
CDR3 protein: AWSEAGGRVHT

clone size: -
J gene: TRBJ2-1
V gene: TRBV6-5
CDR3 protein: ASREDRVSYNEQF

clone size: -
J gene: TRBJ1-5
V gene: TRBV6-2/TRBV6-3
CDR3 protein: ASSPRRGVVNQPQH

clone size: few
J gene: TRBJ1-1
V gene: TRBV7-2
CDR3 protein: ASRPTQMNTEAF

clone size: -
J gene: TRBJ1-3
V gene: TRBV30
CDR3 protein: AWSPGGNTIY

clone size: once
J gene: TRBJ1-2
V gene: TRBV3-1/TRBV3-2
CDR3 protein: ASSDHGQGKGGYT

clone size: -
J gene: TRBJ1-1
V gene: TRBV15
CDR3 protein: ATSRDYPGGEAF

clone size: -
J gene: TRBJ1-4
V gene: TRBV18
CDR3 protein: ASSQKHATNEKLF

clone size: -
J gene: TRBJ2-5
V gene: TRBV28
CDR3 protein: ASSLGSGSWQETQY

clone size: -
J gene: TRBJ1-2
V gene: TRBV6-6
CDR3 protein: ASSYAVGGGDYGYT

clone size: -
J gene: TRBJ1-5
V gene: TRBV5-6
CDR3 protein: ASSSQGNSNQPQH

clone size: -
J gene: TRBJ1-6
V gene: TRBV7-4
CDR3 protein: ASSARGTDSCWHSPLH

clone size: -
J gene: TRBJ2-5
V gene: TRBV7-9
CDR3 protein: ASRTTGLEETQY